The next 22 T cell receptor beta chains were all read from a single sample in a study of Graves' ophthalmopathy and Graves' hyperthyroidism. Amplifying from RNA transcripts, the study obtained TCR beta CDR3 regions. HTBI primers primed a first-round RT-PCR, and a second-round multiplex PCR followed. TCRdb passed the multiplex PCR reads through MiXCR, listing each CDR3 protein once. Of approximately 700,000 distinct CDR3 sequences listed, 35% to 50% are singletons. What was sequenced was peripheral blood. The receptors stem from an adult man with Graves' ophthalmopathy.

This sequence joins TRBV4-2 and TRBJ1-4; D is unclear. With 0 bases removed from V and 6 bases from J, the gap between germline ends came to 14 bases. The CDR3 length is 16 residues. From germline, CDR1 is LGHNA and CDR2 YNFKEQ. The CDR3 DNA reads TGTGCCAGCAGCCAAGATTTAGGCAGAGGCCATGAAAAACTGTTTTTT. Its protein is CASSQDLGRGHEKLFF.

This clonotype has a handful of counts. The chain recombines TRBV9 with TRBJ2-2; 10 positions agree with TRBD2. With 0 bases clipped from V and 1 base from J, the junction kept 3 bases outside the gene matches. This CDR3 is built from 17 residues. Germline loops: CDR1 SGDLS, CDR2 YYNGEE. This CDR3 is CASSVAGLAVNTGELFF. CDR3 DNA sequence: TGTGCCAGCAGCGTAGCTGGACTAGCGGTGAACACCGGGGAGCTGTTTTTT.

This clonotype was counted ten times or more. The rearrangement uses TRBV3-1 and TRBJ1-5; weak D call: TRBD1 (6 bases). V gave up 1 base and J gave up 7 bases, with 11 bases separating them. Germline loops: CDR1 LGHDT, CDR2 YNNKEL (reference sequence). The CDR3 runs to 14 residues. This CDR3 reads CASSQAGAGQPQHF. The CDR3 DNA reads TGTGCCAGCAGCCAAGCAGGGGCGGGCCAGCCCCAGCATTTT.

This clonotype was recorded at least ten times. The rearrangement uses TRBV29-1 and TRBJ2-5, with D possibly called TRBD1 or TRBD2 (5 bases each). The V end lost 6 bases, the J end lost 5 bases, and 22 bases lay between the germline ends. The CDR3 covers 15 residues. Germline assignment: CDR1 SQVTM and CDR2 ANQGSEA. The CDR3 sequence is CSVEGTGRVGETQYF. DNA for the CDR3: TGCAGCGTAGAGGGGACGGGAAGGGTTGGGGAGACCCAGTACTTC. Using reference TRBV29-1 and TRBJ2-5 for the parts outside the CDR3, the full variable domain is SAVISQKPSRDICQRGTSLTIQCQVDSQVTMMFWYRQQPGQSLTLIATANQGSEATYESGFVIDKFPISRPNLTFSTLTVSNMSPEDSSIYLCSVEGTGRVGETQYFGPGTRLLVL.

This clonotype was recorded many times. The chain joins TRBV9 to TRBJ1-6; D unclear. The germline CDR1 and CDR2 sequences are SGDLS and YYNGEE. This CDR3 has 14 residues. Trimming cost V 4 bases and J 14 bases, with 19 bases left between them. Here the CDR3 reads CASSPLDWGSALHF. The CDR3 nucleotides read TGTGCCAGCAGCCCTCTCGACTGGGGTTCGGCCCTCCACTTT. Drawing the rest from reference TRBV9 and TRBJ1-6, the complete variable domain is DSGVTQTPKHLITATGQRVTLRCSPRSGDLSVYWYQQSLDQGLQFLIQYYNGEERAKGNILERFSAQQFPDLHSELNLSSLELGDSALYFCASSPLDWGSALHFGNGTRLTVT.

This clonotype was recorded at least ten times. The chain has TRBV4-2 and TRBJ2-7; D is perhaps TRBD1 (5 bases). Between the trimmed V and J ends, which lost 2 bases and 0 bases, there was a span of 14 bases. Germline CDR1 and CDR2: LGHNA and YNFKEQ. The CDR3 has 16 residues. Written as DNA, the CDR3 is TGTGCCAGCAGCCAAAATGGGCAGGGTAACTCCTACGAGCAGTACTTC. Translated: CASSQNGQGNSYEQYF.

The rearrangement joins TRBV5-1 to TRBJ2-7; D unresolved. V was shortened by 3 bases and J by 3 bases, with 16 bases between the two germline ends. Germline lookup yields CDR1 SGHRS and CDR2 YFSETQ. The CDR3 is made up of 15 amino acids. CDR3 protein: CASSSTPTDIYEQYF. The DNA for the CDR3 is TGCGCCAGCAGCTCCACCCCAACCGACATCTACGAGCAGTACTTC.

This clonotype was detected once. The V and J genes are TRBV19 and TRBJ2-7; TRBD1 matches at 8 bases. Germline trimming cut 5 bases from V and 3 bases from J; bases unmatched to any gene: 6. From germline, CDR1 is LNHDA and CDR2 SQIVND (reference sequence). The CDR3 contains 14 residues. Written as DNA, the CDR3 is TGTGCCAGTAGTGGTGGACAGGGACGCTACGAGCAGTACTTC. Translated: CASSGGQGRYEQYF.

This chain links TRBV6-5 with TRBJ2-2; D is unresolved. CDR1 and CDR2 (germline): MNHEY, SVGAGI. The CDR3 length is 11 residues. Trimming left V 2 bases short and J 8 bases short, with 3 bases between. CDR3 DNA: TGTGCCAGCAGTTACGATGGGGAGCTGTTTTTT. It yields the protein CASSYDGELFF.

This clonotype was counted a few times. This chain connects TRBV6-2 or TRBV6-3 to TRBJ2-7; possible D gene TRBD2, 5 bases. Trimming took off 0 bases at V and 1 base at J, with 16 bases between the two ends. This CDR3 contains 17 residues. CDR1 and CDR2 from the germline V gene are MNHEY and SVGEGT. CDR3 protein: CASSYSIRTSGSYEQYF. DNA of the CDR3: TGTGCCAGCAGTTACTCGATAAGGACTTCAGGATCCTACGAGCAGTACTTC.

The chain links TRBV7-9 to TRBJ1-2; the D is unclear. This CDR3 spans 13 amino acids. V lost 4 bases and J 8 bases, leaving 14 bases between the germline ends. Per germline, CDR1 SEHNR and CDR2 FQNEAQ (reference sequence). The CDR3 here is CASSSRGLVGYTF. CDR3 DNA: TGTGCCAGCAGCTCCCGGGGATTGGTAGGCTACACCTTC.

This clonotype was picked up many times. The chain joins TRBV6-6 to TRBJ1-5; D not certain. Germline V gene data show CDR1 as MNHNY and CDR2 as SVGAGI (reference sequence). CDR3 size: 12 residues. V was clipped by 7 bases and J by 3 bases, with 7 bases between them. CDR3 nucleotide sequence: TGTGCCAGCACCAACTCCAATCAGCCCCAGCATTTT. Encoded protein: CASTNSNQPQHF.

This clonotype was counted ten times or more. The J gene is TRBJ1-1, the V gene TRBV29-1; 10 positions agree with TRBD1. J lost 4 bases, V lost 2 bases, and 1 base had no gene match. This CDR3 contains 13 residues. CDR1 and CDR2 from the germline V gene are SQVTM and ANQGSEA. The CDR3 protein is CSVERQGATEAFF. CDR3 coding DNA: TGCAGCGTTGAAAGACAGGGGGCCACTGAAGCTTTCTTT. The entire variable domain, with the rest obtained from reference TRBV29-1 and TRBJ1-1, is as follows: SAVISQKPSRDICQRGTSLTIQCQVDSQVTMMFWYRQQPGQSLTLIATANQGSEATYESGFVIDKFPISRPNLTFSTLTVSNMSPEDSSIYLCSVERQGATEAFFGQGTRLTVV.

V usage is TRBV5-8 and J usage is TRBJ2-7, with D unresolved. Germline V gives CDR1 SGHTS, CDR2 YDEGEE. Trimming stripped 1 base from V and 5 bases from J, with 13 bases between. This CDR3 has 14 amino acids. CDR3 residues: CASSLFDGPNEQYF. The DNA of the CDR3 is TGTGCCAGCAGCTTGTTTGACGGTCCAAACGAGCAGTACTTC.

As concerns this clonotype: A single base separates this from a much larger clone, so it may be a read error. The chain combines TRBV2 with TRBJ2-7, with 7 bases identical to TRBD2. Germline V gene data show CDR1 as SNHLY and CDR2 as FYNNEI. CDR3 length: 14 residues. The J segment lost 1 base and the V segment lost 7 bases, leaving 7 bases of the junction unmatched. CDR3 region: CASNVEAGSYEQYF. The DNA for the CDR3 is TGTGCCAGCAACGTGGAAGCGGGGTCCTACGAGCAGTACTTC.

A single count supports this clonotype. The chain uses TRBV7-3 and TRBJ2-1; TRBD1 aligns across 7 bases. Germline V gives CDR1 SGHTA, CDR2 FQGTGA. V lost 2 bases, J lost 6 bases, and 7 bases stayed unmatched. The CDR3 sequence is 15 residues long. CDR3 loop: CASSLRARGINEQFF. The DNA of the CDR3 is TGTGCCAGCAGCTTACGGGCCAGGGGGATCAATGAGCAGTTCTTC.

This clonotype was recorded at least ten times. V usage is TRBV10-3 and J usage is TRBJ2-7; D is uncertain. V was clipped by 3 bases and J by 0 bases, with 3 bases between them. This CDR3 is 12 amino acids long. Germline V CDR1 and CDR2: ENHRY, SYGVKD. The CDR3 DNA reads TGTGCCATCAGTGACAGCTCCTACGAGCAGTACTTC. Translation gives CAISDSSYEQYF.

This chain connects TRBV15 to TRBJ1-3; D ambiguous. V lost 0 bases, J lost 8 bases, and 20 bases lay in between. Germline V lookup: CDR1 LNHNV, CDR2 YYDKDF (reference sequence). The CDR3 totals 17 residues. CDR3 nucleotides: TGTGCCACCAGCAGAGATAGAGGGCCGGCTAATGGCTACACCATATATTTT. Translated, it gives CATSRDRGPANGYTIYF. The variable domain in full, completed from reference TRBV15 and TRBJ1-3, reads DAMVIQNPRYQVTQFGKPVTLSCSQTLNHNVMYWYQQKSSQAPKLLFHYYDKDFNNEADTPDNFQSRRPNTSFCFLDIRSPGLGDTAMYLCATSRDRGPANGYTIYFGEGSWLTVV.

This clonotype occurred many times. This chain uses TRBV7-9 with TRBJ2-7; the D gene is possibly TRBD2 (5 bases). The CDR3 consists of 16 residues. Trimming stripped 1 base from V and 0 bases from J, with 13 bases between. The germline gives CDR1 SEHNR, CDR2 FQNEAQ (reference sequence). The CDR3 here is CASSLGTLADSYEQYF. DNA of the CDR3: TGTGCCAGCAGCTTAGGCACGCTAGCCGACTCCTACGAGCAGTACTTC. The full variable domain, rest sourced from reference TRBV7-9 and TRBJ2-7, is DTGVSQNPRHKITKRGQNVTFRCDPISEHNRLYWYRQTLGQGPEFLTYFQNEAQLEKSRLLSDRFSAERPKGSFSTLEIQRTEQGDSAMYLCASSLGTLADSYEQYFGPGTRLTVT.

This chain connects TRBV12-3 or TRBV12-4 to TRBJ1-3; no firm D call. Trimming shortened V by 4 bases and J by 4 bases, and 23 bases separated the two germline ends. This CDR3 has 18 residues. The CDR3 sequence is CASSSFPGLPPTGNTIYF. Here the CDR3 DNA reads TGTGCCAGCAGTTCTTTCCCCGGGCTACCTCCCACAGGAAACACCATATATTTT.

For this clonotype: Just one base apart from a much larger clone, this may be a read error. The CDR3 loop reads CASSAPIGTGELFF. CDR3 sequence (DNA): TGTGCCAGCAGTGCACCGATAGGCACCGGGGAGCTGTTTTTT. This sequence joins TRBV2 and TRBJ2-2, with D uncertain. Trimming left V 4 bases short and J 4 bases short, with 10 bases between. The CDR3 length is 14 residues. Germline CDR1 SNHLY, CDR2 FYNNEI.

The genes are TRBV7-8 and TRBJ2-5; D uncertain. This CDR3 has 13 residues. Looked up from germline, CDR1 is SGHVS and CDR2 is FQNEAQ. Trimming removed 1 base at V and 9 bases at J, with 12 bases between. Written as DNA, the CDR3 is TGTGCCAGCAGCTTAGTGGAATGGCAGCCCCAGTACTTC. This codes for CASSLVEWQPQYF. The full variable domain, rest sourced from reference TRBV7-8 and TRBJ2-5, is GAGVSQSPRYKVAKRGQDVALRCDPISGHVSLFWYQQALGQGPEFLTYFQNEAQLDKSGLPSDRFFAERPEGSVSTLKIQRTQQEDSAVYLCASSLVEWQPQYFGPGTRLLVL.